This T cell receptor (beta chain) derives from a study of blood T cell repertoires in COVID-19 (dated by TCRdb to the early 2020s). Describing the broader study: Samples from collaborators originated in the United States, Italy and Spain and spanned both the acute and convalescent phases of COVID-19. The prospective study material was composed of cDNA or gDNA derived from T cells, B-cell-depleted T cells, or PBMCs. Subjects who had been exposed to COVID-19, were actively infected with it, or had recovered from it provided the deeply sampled blood TCRbeta repertoires that made up the dataset. The repertoires were made available in a free public database intended to serve as a resource for research on the immune response to SARS-CoV-2. The samples were drawn from the first 160 participants of the ongoing ImmuneRACE study and from about 1,200 subjects provided by 6 global collaborators. A de-identified subject ID, COVID-19 status, age in years and sex were almost always included in the sample metadata. Where available, HLA class I and class II types were taken from metadata supplied by the sample provider and were not determined by assay-based typing.

Collaborating institutions collected whole blood in K2EDTA tubes following their own protocols. For TCRbeta analysis, collaborators shipped samples as frozen whole blood, isolated PBMCs, or DNA extracted from either of those sample types. In regard to this clone: The antigen this receptor binds is unknown. The record has no base qualities; no much larger clone is one base away.

TCRbeta CDR3 regions were amplified from genomic DNA using the immunoSEQ Assay, a bias-controlled multiplex PCR. Per the original workflow: Within the assay, amplification of reference gene primers was used to estimate how many nucleated cells each sample contained. To quantify the absolute abundance of each unique TCRbeta CDR3 rearrangement, sequence reads were collapsed and filtered. For each sample, productive Simpson clonality was calculated as the square root of Simpson's diversity index over productive rearrangements. TCRdb limited this immuneACCESS table to in-frame rearrangements with V and J called. A share of clones is missing; checked studies link under half to unresolved V genes, and the rest is unexplained. Clonal size and the V and J genes are those of that table, whereas D and trimming came from the DNA. The table for this sample lists more than 85,000 clones; 75% to 80% of them were counted only once. Roughly 17% of the sample belongs to the ten largest clones.

General conclusions and limits of the study: How much clinical and demographic metadata was included differed by source and by participant, and the metadata was provided uncurated.

CDR1 SGHNT and CDR2 YYREEE are derived from the germline V gene (reference sequence). V and J are trimmed by 0 bases and 3 bases, and the gene matches miss 7 bases of the junction. Including the terminal cysteine and phenylalanine, the CDR3 comprises 17 residues. Of all the DNA, just the CDR3 is kept, 51 bases in frame from base 1. The V and J segments used are TRBV5-4 and TRBJ1-4, with 8 bases in between that match TRBD1. The sample consisted of peripheral blood. This receptor was obtained from a woman over 75 with active or convalescent COVID-19. For the CDR3, the sequence is CASSLVAGGSSNEKLFF. The nucleotide sequence reads TGTGCCAGCAGCTTGGTTGCAGGGGGCTCGTCTAATGAAAAACTGTTTTTT.